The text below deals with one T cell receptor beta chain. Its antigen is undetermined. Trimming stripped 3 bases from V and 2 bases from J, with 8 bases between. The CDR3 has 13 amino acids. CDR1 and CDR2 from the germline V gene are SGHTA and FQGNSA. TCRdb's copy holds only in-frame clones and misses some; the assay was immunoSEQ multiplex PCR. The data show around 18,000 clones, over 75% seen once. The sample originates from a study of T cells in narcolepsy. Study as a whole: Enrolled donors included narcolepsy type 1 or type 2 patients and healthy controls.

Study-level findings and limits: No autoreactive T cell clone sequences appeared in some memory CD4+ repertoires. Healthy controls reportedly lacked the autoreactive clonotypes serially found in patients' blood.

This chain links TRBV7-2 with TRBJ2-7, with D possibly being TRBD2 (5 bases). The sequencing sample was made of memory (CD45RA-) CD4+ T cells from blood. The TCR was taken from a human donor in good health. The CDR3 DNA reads TGTGCCAGCAGCTTTCGGCGGGCCTACGAGCAGTACTTC. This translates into CASSFRRAYEQYF.